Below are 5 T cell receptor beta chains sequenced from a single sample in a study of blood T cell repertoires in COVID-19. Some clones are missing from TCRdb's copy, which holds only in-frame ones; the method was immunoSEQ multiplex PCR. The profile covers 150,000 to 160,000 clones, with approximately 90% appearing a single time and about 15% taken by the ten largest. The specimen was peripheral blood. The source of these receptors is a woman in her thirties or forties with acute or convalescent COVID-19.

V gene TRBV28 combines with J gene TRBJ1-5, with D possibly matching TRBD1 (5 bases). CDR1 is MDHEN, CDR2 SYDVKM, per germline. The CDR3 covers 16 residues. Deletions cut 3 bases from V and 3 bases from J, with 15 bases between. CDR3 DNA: TGTGCCAGCAGTTTGTCGGGTGGGGGGATCAATCAGCCCCAGCATTTT. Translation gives CASSLSGGGINQPQHF. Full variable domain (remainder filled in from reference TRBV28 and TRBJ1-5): DVKVTQSSRYLVKRTGEKVFLECVQDMDHENMFWYRQDPGLGLRLIYFSYDVKMKEKGDIPEGYSVSREKKERFSLILESASTNQTSMYLCASSLSGGGINQPQHFGDGTRLSIL.

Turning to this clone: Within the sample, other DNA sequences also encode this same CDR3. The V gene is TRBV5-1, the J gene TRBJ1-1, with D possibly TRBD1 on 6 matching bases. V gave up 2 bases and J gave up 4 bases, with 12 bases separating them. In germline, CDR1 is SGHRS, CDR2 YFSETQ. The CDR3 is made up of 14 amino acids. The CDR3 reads CASSLQGASTEAFF. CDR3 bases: TGCGCCAGCAGCTTACAGGGCGCCAGCACTGAAGCTTTCTTT.

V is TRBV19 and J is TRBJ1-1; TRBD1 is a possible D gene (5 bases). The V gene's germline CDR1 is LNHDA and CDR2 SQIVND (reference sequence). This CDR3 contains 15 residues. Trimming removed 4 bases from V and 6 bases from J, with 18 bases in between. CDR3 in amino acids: CASSNAHGARSEAFF. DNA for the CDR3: TGTGCCAGTAGTAACGCGCATGGGGCGCGATCTGAAGCTTTCTTT.

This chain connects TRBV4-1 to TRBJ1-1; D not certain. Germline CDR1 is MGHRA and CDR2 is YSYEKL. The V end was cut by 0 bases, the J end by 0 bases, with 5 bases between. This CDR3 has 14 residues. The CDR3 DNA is TGCGCCAGCAGCCAAGAGCCGGTGAACACTGAAGCTTTCTTT. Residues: CASSQEPVNTEAFF.

CDR3 sequence reads: CASSRPTGDSKTQYF. CDR3 DNA: TGTGCCAGCAGCCGACCGACGGGGGACAGCAAGACCCAGTACTTC. V usage is TRBV3-1 (or the pseudogene TRBV3-2) and J usage is TRBJ2-5, with a possible D match to TRBD1 (7 bases). This CDR3 comprises 15 residues. Germline V gives CDR1 LGHDT, CDR2 YNNKEL (reference sequence). Trimming removed 4 bases at V and 6 bases at J, with 18 bases between.